The clone carrying this T cell receptor beta chain was recorded only once. Its antigen is not known. This sample stems from a study of OX40 agonist ivuxolimab in advanced cancers. Across the study: The group had a mean age of 60 years, ranged from about 20 to 79, and was 75% to 85% male. Study-level results: Mean expanded clone counts were higher in CD8+ than CD4+ T cells.

Sampled blood was obtained at baseline, cycle 4 day 1, and cycle 7 day 1. Libraries were prepared by immunoSEQ multiplex PCR; TCRdb keeps only in-frame clonotypes and omits some of them. The top ten hold more than 5% of the sample, which has 45,000 to 50,000 clones, 89% seen once. The sequencing used CD4+ or CD8+ T cells sorted from blood, collected in a trial of the OX40 agonist ivuxolimab. This sequence originates from an adult with an advanced solid tumor such as melanoma, head and neck, liver or kidney cancer.

CDR3 in DNA: TGTGCCAGCAGCCTCGGGACAGGGTACAATGAGCAGTTCTTC. This codes for CASSLGTGYNEQFF. The chain carries TRBV14 and TRBJ2-1, with TRBD1 matching over 9 bases. V shed 4 bases, J shed 4 bases, and the junction held 2 bases outside the gene matches. There are 14 residues in the CDR3. The germline CDR1 and CDR2 sequences are SGHDN and FVKESK.